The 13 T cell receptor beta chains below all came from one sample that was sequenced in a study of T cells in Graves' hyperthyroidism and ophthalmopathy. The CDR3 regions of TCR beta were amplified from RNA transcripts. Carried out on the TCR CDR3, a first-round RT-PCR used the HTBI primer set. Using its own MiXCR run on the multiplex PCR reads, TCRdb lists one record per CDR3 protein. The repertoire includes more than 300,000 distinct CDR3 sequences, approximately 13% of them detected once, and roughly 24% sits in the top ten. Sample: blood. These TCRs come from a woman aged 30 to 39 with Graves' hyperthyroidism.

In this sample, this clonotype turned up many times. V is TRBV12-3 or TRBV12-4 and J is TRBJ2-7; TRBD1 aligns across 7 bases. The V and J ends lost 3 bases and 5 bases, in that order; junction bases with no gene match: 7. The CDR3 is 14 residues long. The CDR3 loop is CASSFGDRPHEQYF. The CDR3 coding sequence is TGTGCCAGCAGTTTCGGGGACAGACCTCACGAGCAGTACTTC.

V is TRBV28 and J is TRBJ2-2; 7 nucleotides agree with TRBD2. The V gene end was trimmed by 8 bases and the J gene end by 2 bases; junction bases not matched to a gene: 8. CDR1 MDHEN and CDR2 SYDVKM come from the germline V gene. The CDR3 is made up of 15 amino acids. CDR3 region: CASEIRGVNTGELFF. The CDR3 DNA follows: TGTGCCAGCGAAATTCGGGGGGTAAACACCGGGGAGCTGTTTTTT.

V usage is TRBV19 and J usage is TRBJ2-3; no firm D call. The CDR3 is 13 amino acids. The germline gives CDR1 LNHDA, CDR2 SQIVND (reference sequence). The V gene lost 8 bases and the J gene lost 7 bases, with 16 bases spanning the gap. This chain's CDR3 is CASSRPNTHTQYF. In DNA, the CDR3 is TGTGCCAGTTCGAGACCGAATACCCATACGCAGTATTTT.

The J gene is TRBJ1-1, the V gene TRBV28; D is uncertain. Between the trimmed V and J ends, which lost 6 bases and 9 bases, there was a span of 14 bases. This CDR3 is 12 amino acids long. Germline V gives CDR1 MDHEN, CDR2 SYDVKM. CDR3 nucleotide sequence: TGTGCCAGCAGCCTTCCGGGGAGAAAAGCTTTCTTT. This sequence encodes CASSLPGRKAFF.

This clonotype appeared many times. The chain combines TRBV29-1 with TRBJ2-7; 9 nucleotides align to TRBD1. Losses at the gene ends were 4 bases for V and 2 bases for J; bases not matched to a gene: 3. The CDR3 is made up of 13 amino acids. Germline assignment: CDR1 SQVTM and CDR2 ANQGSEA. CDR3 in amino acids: CSVGGQGTYEQYF. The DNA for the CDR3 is TGCAGCGTTGGAGGACAGGGGACCTACGAGCAGTACTTC.

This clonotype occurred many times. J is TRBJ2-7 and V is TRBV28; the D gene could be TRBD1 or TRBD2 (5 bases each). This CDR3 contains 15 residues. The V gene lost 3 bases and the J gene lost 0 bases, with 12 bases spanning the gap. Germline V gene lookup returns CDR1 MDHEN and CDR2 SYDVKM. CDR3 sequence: CASSFRGTYSYEQYF. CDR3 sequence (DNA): TGTGCCAGCAGTTTCCGAGGGACCTACTCCTACGAGCAGTACTTC.

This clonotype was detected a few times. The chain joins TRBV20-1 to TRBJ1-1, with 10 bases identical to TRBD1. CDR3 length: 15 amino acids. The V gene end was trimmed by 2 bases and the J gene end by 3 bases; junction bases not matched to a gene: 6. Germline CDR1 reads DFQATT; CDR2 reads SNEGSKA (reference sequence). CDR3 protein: CSARYSGQGYTEAFF. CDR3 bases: TGCAGTGCTAGATATTCGGGACAGGGGTACACTGAAGCTTTCTTT.

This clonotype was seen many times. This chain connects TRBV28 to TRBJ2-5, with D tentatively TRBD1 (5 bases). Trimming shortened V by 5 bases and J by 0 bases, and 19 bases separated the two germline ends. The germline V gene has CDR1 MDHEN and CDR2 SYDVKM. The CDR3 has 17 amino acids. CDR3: CASSLPGQPGYQETQYF. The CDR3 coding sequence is TGTGCCAGCAGTCTACCCGGACAACCTGGGTACCAAGAGACCCAGTACTTC.

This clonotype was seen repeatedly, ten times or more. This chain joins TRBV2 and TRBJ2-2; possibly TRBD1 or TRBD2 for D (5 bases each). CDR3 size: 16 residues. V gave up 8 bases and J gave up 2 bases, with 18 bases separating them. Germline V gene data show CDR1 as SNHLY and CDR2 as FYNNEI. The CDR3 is CASARKGPINTGELFF. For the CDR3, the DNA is TGTGCCAGCGCCCGGAAGGGACCGATTAACACCGGGGAGCTGTTTTTT.

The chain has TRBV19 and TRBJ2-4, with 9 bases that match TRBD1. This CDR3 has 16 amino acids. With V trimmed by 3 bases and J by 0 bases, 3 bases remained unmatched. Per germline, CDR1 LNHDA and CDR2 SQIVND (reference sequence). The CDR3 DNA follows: TGTGCCAGTAGTATCGACAGGGGGACAGCCAAAAACATTCAGTACTTC. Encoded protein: CASSIDRGTAKNIQYF.

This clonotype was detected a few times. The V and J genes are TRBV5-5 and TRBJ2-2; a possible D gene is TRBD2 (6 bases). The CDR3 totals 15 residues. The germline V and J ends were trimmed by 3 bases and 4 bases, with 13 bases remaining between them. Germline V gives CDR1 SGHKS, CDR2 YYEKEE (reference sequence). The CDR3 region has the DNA TGTGCCAGCAGCTCCGGGACTCCCGGCACCGGGGAGCTGTTTTTT. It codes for CASSSGTPGTGELFF.

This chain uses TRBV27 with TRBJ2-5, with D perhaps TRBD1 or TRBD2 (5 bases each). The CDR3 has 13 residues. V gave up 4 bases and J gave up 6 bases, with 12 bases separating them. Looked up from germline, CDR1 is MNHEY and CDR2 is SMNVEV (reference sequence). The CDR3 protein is CASSYGTRKTQYF. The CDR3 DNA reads TGTGCCAGCAGTTACGGGACGAGGAAGACCCAGTACTTC.

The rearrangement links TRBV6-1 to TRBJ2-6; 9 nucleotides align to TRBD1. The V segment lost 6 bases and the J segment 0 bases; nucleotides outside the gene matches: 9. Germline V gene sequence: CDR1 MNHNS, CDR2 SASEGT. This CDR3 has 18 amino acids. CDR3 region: CASSSDRGRDSGANVLTF. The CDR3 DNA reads TGTGCCAGCAGCTCCGACAGGGGGAGGGACTCTGGGGCCAACGTCCTGACTTTC.